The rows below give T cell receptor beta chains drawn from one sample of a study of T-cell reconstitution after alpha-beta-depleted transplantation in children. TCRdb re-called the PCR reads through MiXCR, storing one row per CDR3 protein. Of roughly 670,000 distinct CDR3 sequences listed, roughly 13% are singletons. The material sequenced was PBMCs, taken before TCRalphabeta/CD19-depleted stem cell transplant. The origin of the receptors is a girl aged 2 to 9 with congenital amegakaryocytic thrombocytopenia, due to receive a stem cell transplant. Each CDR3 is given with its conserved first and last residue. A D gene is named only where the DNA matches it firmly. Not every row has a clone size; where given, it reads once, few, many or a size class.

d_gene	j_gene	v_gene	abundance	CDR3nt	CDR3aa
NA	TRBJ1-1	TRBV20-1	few	TGCAGTGCCCTATCACCCCCCGAACCTGAAGCTTTCTTT	CSALSPPEPEAFF
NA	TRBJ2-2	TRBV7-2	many	TGTGCCAGCAGCTTGGAACGGGTGACCGGGGAGCTGTTTTTT	CASSLERVTGELFF
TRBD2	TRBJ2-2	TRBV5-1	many	TGCGCCAGCAGCTTTTTCCCTACGGGAGGTACCGGGGAGCTGTTTTTT	CASSFFPTGGTGELFF
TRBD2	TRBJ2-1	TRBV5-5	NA	TGTGCCAGCAGCCACAACTCCGGGACTAGCGGGACTGAGCAGTTCTTC	CASSHNSGTSGTEQFF
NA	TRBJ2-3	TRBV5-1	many	TGCGCCAGCAGCTCCCCTTTCCGCGCAGATACGCAGTATTTT	CASSSPFRADTQYF
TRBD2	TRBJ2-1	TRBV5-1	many	TGCGCCAGCAGCGTGGTAGCGGGATCTTCCTACAATGAGCAGTTCTTC	CASSVVAGSSYNEQFF
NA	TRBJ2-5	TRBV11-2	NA	TGTGCCAGCAGCTTAGAATATAACCCAGGGAGGGAGACCCAGTACTTC	CASSLEYNPGRETQYF
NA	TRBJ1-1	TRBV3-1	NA	TGTGCCAGCAGCCAAGCCGACAGGAACACTGAAGCTTTCTTT	CASSQADRNTEAFF
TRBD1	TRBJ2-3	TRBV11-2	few	TGTGCCAGCAGCTTACCCCGGGACAGACCCACAGATACGCAGTATTTT	CASSLPRDRPTDTQYF
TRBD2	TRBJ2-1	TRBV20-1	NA	TGCAGTGCCGCCGAAGGGACTAGCGGGAGGCTGAATGAGCAGTTCTTC	CSAAEGTSGRLNEQFF
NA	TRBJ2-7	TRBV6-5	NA	TGTGCCAGCAGTTACTCGCGAGGGGCACGCCACGAGCAGTACTTC	CASSYSRGARHEQYF
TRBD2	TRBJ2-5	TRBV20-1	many	TGCAGTGCTAGAGCCCCTAGCGGGAGGGCATGGTACCAAGAGACCCAGTACTTC	CSARAPSGRAWYQETQYF
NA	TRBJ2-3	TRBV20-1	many	TGCAGTGCTGAAGGAGATACGCAGTATTTT	CSAEGDTQYF
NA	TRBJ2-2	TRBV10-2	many	TGCGCCAGCAGGTCCCGGGAAGATATCACCGGGGAGCTGTTTTTT	CASRSREDITGELFF
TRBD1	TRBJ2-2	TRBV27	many	TGTGCCAGCGCGACCGACAGGGGTCCTACCGGGGAGCTGTTTTTT	CASATDRGPTGELFF
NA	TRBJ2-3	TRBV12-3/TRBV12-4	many	TGTGCCAGCAGTTTAGGACTACGCACAGATACGCAGTATTTT	CASSLGLRTDTQYF
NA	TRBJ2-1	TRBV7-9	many	TGTGCCAGCAGCTTTGGGGGAGAGGGCTCCTACAATGAGCAGTTCTTC	CASSFGGEGSYNEQFF
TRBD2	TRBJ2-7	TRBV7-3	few	TGTGCCAGCAGCTTAACTTACGAACTCGGGACTAGCGGGAGAATCCGCTACGAGCAGTACTTC	CASSLTYELGTSGRIRYEQYF
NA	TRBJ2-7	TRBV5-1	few	TGCGCCAGCAGCTTGGCCGACCTTTCCTACGAGCAGTACTTC	CASSLADLSYEQYF
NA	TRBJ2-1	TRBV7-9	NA	TGTGCCAGCAGCTTAGATACGTTGTTCAACAGCTACAATGAGCAGTTCTTC	CASSLDTLFNSYNEQFF
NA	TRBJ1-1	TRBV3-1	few	TGTGCCAGCAGCCCCCACAGGGACTCTGGCACTGAAGCTTTCTTT	CASSPHRDSGTEAFF
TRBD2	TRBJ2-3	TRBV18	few	TGTGCCAGCTCACCACCGACTAGCGGGTCCTTCACAGATACGCAGTATTTT	CASSPPTSGSFTDTQYF
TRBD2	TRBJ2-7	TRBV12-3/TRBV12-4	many	TGTGCCAGCAGCACGGGAGGACTAGCGGGATACGAGCAGTACTTC	CASSTGGLAGYEQYF
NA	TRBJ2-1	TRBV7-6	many	TGTGCCAGCAGCTTTCCCCTGAGCAATGAGCAGTTCTTC	CASSFPLSNEQFF
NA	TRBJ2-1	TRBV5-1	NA	TGCGCCAGCAGCGGAGGGTGGAGCTCCTACAATGAGCAGTTCTTC	CASSGGWSSYNEQFF
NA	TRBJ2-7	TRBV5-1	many	TGCGCCAGCAGCTTGAAAGGACGCACGGGGAGCTCCTACGAGCAGTACTTC	CASSLKGRTGSSYEQYF
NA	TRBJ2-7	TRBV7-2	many	TGTGCCAGCAGCTCCCCTTTCTACGAGCAGTACTTC	CASSSPFYEQYF
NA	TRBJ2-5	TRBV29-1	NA	TGCAGCGAGACCCGACTACCTGAAGAGACCCAGTACTTC	CSETRLPEETQYF
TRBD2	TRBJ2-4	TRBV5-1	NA	TGCGCCAGCAGCTTGCCAAATCACACCGTAGCGGGAATGGACATTCAGTACTTC	CASSLPNHTVAGMDIQYF
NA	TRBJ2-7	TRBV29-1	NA	TGCAGCGTAGCCGGGACGGTACCTACTCGAAGGACCTACGAGCAGTACTTC	CSVAGTVPTRRTYEQYF
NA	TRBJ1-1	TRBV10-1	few	TGCGCCAGCAGTGAGTCAAAGGGATACACTGAAGCTTTCTTT	CASSESKGYTEAFF
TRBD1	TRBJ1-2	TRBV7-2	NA	TGTGCCAGCAGCTCAGGGACAGCTCTCTATGGCTACACCTTC	CASSSGTALYGYTF